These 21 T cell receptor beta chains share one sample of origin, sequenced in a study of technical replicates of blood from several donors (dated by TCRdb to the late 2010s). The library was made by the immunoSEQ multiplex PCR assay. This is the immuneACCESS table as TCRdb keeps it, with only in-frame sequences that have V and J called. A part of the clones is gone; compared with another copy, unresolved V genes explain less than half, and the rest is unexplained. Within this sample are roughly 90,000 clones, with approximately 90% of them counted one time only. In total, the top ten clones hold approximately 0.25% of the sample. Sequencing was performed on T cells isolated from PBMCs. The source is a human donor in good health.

The CDR3 region is CASSFEGEGYTF. The CDR3 DNA sequence: TGCGCCAGCAGCTTCGAAGGGGAAGGCTACACCTTC. The genes are TRBV5-1 and TRBJ1-2; a weak D match, TRBD1 (5 bases). This CDR3 is 12 amino acids long. Germline CDR1 and CDR2: SGHRS and YFSETQ. V lost 2 bases, J lost 8 bases, and 10 bases lay in between.

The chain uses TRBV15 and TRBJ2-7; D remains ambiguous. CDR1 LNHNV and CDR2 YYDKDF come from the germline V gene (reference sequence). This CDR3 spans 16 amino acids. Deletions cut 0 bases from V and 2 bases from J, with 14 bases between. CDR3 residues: CATSRDQVISPYEQYF. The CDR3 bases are TGTGCCACCAGCAGAGATCAGGTTATCTCCCCCTACGAGCAGTACTTC.

This chain's CDR3 is CASSPRGLVDTQYF. CDR3 nucleotide sequence: TGTGCCAGCAGCCCGCGGGGACTAGTAGATACGCAGTATTTT. This chain uses TRBV5-4 with TRBJ2-3; TRBD2 matches 8 bases. Looked up from germline, CDR1 is SGHNT and CDR2 is YYREEE (reference sequence). J lost 5 bases, V lost 4 bases, and 6 bases had no gene match. CDR3 size: 14 residues.

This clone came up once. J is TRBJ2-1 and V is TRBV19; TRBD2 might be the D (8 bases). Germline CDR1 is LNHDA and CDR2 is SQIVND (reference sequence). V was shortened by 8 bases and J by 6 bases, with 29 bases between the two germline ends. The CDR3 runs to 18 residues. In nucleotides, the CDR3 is TGTGCCAGTCTCAGGAGCCAGGGGGGACTAGTTTCATTCAATGAGCAGTTCTTC. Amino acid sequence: CASLRSQGGLVSFNEQFF.

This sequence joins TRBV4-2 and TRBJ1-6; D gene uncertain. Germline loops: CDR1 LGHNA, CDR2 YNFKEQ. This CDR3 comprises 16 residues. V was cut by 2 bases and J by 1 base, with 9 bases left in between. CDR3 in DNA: TGTGCCAGCAGCCAACCCGCAGCGTCCTATAATTCACCCCTCCACTTT. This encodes CASSQPAASYNSPLHF.

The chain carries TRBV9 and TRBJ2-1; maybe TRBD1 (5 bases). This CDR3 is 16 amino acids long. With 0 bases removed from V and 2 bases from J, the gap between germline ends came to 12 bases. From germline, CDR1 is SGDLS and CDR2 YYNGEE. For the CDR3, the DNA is TGTGCCAGCAGCGTAGGACAGCAGGGTGCCTACAATGAGCAGTTCTTC. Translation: CASSVGQQGAYNEQFF. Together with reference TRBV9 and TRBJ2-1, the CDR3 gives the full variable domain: DSGVTQTPKHLITATGQRVTLRCSPRSGDLSVYWYQQSLDQGLQFLIQYYNGEERAKGNILERFSAQQFPDLHSELNLSSLELGDSALYFCASSVGQQGAYNEQFFGPGTRLTVL.

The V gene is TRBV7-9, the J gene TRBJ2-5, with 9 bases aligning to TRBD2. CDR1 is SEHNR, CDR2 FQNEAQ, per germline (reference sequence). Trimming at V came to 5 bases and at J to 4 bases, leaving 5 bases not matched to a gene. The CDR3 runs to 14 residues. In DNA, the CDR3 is TGTGCCAGCAGCAGAGCGGGAGGAGGAGAGACCCAGTACTTC. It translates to CASSRAGGGETQYF.

Here the CDR3 DNA reads TGTGCCATCAGTCCGGGACAGGGGAATCAGCCCCAGCATTTT. Protein product: CAISPGQGNQPQHF. This chain links TRBV10-3 with TRBJ1-5; 10 bases map to TRBD1. Germline V gene sequence: CDR1 ENHRY, CDR2 SYGVKD. V gave up 5 bases and J gave up 4 bases; unmatched junction bases: 2. The CDR3 loop spans 14 amino acids.

In DNA form, the CDR3 reads TGCAGCGTTGGGGGCCACTTCACTAGCGGGGGGTCCTACAATGAGCAGTTCTTC. Translated, it gives CSVGGHFTSGGSYNEQFF. The chain employs TRBV29-1 and TRBJ2-1, with 12 bases aligning to TRBD2. Per germline, CDR1 SQVTM and CDR2 ANQGSEA. J was trimmed by 1 base and V by 4 bases; bases with no gene match: 11. The CDR3 loop spans 18 amino acids.

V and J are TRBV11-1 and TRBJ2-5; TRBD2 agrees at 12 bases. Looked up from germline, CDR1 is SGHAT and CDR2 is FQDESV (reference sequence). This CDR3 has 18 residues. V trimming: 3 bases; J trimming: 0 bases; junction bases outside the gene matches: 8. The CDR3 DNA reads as TGTGCCAGCAGCTTGGGGGAACTAGCGGGGGGATACCAAGAGACCCAGTACTTC. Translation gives CASSLGELAGGYQETQYF.

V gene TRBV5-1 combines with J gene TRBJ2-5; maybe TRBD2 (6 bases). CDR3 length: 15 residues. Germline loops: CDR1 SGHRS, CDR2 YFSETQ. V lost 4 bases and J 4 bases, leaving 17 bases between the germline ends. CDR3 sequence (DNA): TGCGCCAGCAGCGTGAACCGGGGGTCGGGAGAGACCCAGTACTTC. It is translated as CASSVNRGSGETQYF.

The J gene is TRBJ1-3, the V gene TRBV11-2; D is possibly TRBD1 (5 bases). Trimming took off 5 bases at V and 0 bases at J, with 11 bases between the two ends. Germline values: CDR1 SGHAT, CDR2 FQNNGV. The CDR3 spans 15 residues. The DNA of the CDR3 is TGTGCCAGCAGCCCGCAGGGTGCCTCTGGAAACACCATATATTTT. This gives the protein CASSPQGASGNTIYF.

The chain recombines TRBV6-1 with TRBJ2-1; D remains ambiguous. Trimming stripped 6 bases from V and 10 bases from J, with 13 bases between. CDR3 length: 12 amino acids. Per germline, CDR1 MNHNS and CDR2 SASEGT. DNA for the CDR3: TGTGCCAGCAGCCTAGGATTCGACGAGCAGTTCTTC. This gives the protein CASSLGFDEQFF.

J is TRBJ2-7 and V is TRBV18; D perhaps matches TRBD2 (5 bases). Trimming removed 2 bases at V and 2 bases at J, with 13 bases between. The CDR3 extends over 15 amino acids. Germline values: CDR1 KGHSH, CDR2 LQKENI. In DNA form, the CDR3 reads TGTGCCAGCTCACCAGACCTCCCAGCGGCCTACGAGCAGTACTTC. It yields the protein CASSPDLPAAYEQYF.

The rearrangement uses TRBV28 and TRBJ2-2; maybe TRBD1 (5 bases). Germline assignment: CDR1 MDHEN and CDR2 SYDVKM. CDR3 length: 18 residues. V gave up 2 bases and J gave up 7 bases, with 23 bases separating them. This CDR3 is CASSLQLGWTMSGGELFF. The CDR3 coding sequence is TGTGCCAGCAGTTTACAGCTAGGGTGGACAATGTCGGGCGGGGAGCTGTTTTTT.

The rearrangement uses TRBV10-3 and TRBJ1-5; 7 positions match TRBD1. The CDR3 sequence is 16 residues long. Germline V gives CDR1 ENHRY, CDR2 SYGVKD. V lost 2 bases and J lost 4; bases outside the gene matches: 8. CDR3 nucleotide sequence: TGTGCCATCAGTGAGCATCTCGGGACAGATAATCAGCCCCAGCATTTT. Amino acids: CAISEHLGTDNQPQHF.

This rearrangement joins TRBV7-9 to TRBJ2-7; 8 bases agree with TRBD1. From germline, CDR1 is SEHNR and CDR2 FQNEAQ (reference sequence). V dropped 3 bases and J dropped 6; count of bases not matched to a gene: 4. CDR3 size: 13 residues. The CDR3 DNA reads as TGTGCCAGCAGCTTCGGGACAGGATCCGAGCAGTACTTC. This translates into CASSFGTGSEQYF.

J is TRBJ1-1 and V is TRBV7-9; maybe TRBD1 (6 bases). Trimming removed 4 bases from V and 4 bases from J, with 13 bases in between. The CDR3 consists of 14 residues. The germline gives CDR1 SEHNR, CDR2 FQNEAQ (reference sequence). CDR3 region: CASSYETGSTEAFF. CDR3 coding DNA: TGTGCCAGCAGCTACGAAACAGGGAGCACTGAAGCTTTCTTT.

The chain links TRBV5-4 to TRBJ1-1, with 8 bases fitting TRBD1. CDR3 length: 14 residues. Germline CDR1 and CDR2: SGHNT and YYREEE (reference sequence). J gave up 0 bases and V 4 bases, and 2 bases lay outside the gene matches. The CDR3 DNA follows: TGTGCCAGCAGCCGGGGACAGGTGAACACTGAAGCTTTCTTT. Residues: CASSRGQVNTEAFF.

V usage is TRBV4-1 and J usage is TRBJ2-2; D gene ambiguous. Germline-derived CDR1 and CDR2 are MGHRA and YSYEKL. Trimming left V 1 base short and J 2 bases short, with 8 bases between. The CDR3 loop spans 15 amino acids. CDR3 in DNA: TGCGCCAGCAGCCAAGCCTACAGAAACACCGGGGAGCTGTTTTTT. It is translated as CASSQAYRNTGELFF.

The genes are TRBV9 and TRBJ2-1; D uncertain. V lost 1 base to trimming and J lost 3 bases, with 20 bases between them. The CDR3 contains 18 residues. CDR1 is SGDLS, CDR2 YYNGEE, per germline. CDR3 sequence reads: CASSVSETYSTYYNEQFF. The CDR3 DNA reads TGTGCCAGCAGCGTATCCGAAACTTACAGCACCTACTACAATGAGCAGTTCTTC. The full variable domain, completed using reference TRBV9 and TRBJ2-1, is DSGVTQTPKHLITATGQRVTLRCSPRSGDLSVYWYQQSLDQGLQFLIQYYNGEERAKGNILERFSAQQFPDLHSELNLSSLELGDSALYFCASSVSETYSTYYNEQFFGPGTRLTVL.